This entry lists 16 T cell receptor beta chains sequenced from one sample in a study of cytomegalovirus exposure and HLA in healthy donors. The study ran its PCR with 60 Vbeta and 13 Jbeta primers. Measured with immunoSEQ multiplex PCR; TCRdb has only the in-frame clones, and not every one. The sample carries more than 80,000 clones, less than 85% recorded once. The source material was PBMCs. These receptors were obtained from a man aged 55 to 70 in good health and CMV-seronegative.

The genes are TRBV4-1 and TRBJ2-7; 9 nucleotides align to TRBD1. Germline CDR1 is MGHRA and CDR2 is YSYEKL. The CDR3 spans 15 residues. The junction had 6 bases not matched to a gene; V was cut back by 0 bases and J by 6 bases. The CDR3 DNA reads as TGCGCCAGCAGCCAAGAGGTACAGGGGGCCGGCGAGCAGTACTTC. Encoded protein: CASSQEVQGAGEQYF.

CDR3 loop: CASSSSAGTSYEQYF. CDR3 nucleotides: TGTGCCAGCAGCTCCTCAGCGGGGACTTCCTACGAGCAGTACTTC. V gene TRBV5-4 combines with J gene TRBJ2-7; 7 positions match TRBD2. The CDR3 consists of 15 residues. V lost 3 bases to trimming and J lost 1 base; unmatched junction nucleotides: 7. Germline CDR1 reads SGHNT; CDR2 reads YYREEE (reference sequence).

This rearrangement joins TRBV2 to TRBJ2-1; D gene ambiguous. V was pared by 6 bases and J by 13 bases, with 13 bases between. CDR1 is SNHLY and CDR2 is FYNNEI in the germline V gene. This CDR3 has 11 residues. CDR3 bases: TGTGCCAGCAGGGTAGCAGCGTCACAGTTCTTC. It translates to CASRVAASQFF.

The chain links TRBV2 to TRBJ1-6; 9 bases are a match to TRBD1. With V trimmed by 10 bases and J by 10 bases, 8 bases remained unmatched. The CDR3 is made up of 13 amino acids. CDR1 and CDR2 (germline): SNHLY, FYNNEI. In DNA, the CDR3 is TGTGCCAACGCGGGACAGGGAGGCTCACCCCTCCACTTT. Translation gives CANAGQGGSPLHF.

The chain recombines TRBV7-9 with TRBJ1-2; 8 nucleotides agree with TRBD1. Per germline, CDR1 SEHNR and CDR2 FQNEAQ (reference sequence). Trimming at V came to 11 bases and at J to 8 bases, leaving 13 bases not matched to a gene. This CDR3 contains 13 residues. The CDR3 protein is CAAQTQGAGGYTF. DNA for the CDR3: TGTGCCGCCCAAACTCAGGGGGCCGGCGGCTACACCTTC.

The rearrangement uses TRBV18 and TRBJ1-1; 7 nucleotides line up with TRBD1. The germline gives CDR1 KGHSH, CDR2 LQKENI. With V trimmed by 4 bases and J by 5 bases, 7 bases remained unmatched. CDR3 size: 14 residues. CDR3 region: CASSQGAGRTEAFF. The CDR3 DNA is TGTGCCAGCTCACAGGGGGCCGGTAGAACTGAAGCTTTCTTT.

The J gene is TRBJ1-2, the V gene TRBV27, with 7 bases identical to TRBD1. This CDR3 contains 15 residues. The V gene's germline CDR1 is MNHEY and CDR2 SMNVEV (reference sequence). With 6 bases clipped from V and 2 bases from J, the junction kept 9 bases outside the gene matches. The CDR3 nucleotides are TGTGCCAGCAGGGGGGGACAGACCAACAACTATGGCTACACCTTC. Translating gives CASRGGQTNNYGYTF.

The chain combines TRBV4-2 with TRBJ2-4, with D unresolved. The CDR3 contains 14 residues. The germline V gene has CDR1 LGHNA and CDR2 YNFKEQ. Trimming took off 2 bases at V and 5 bases at J, with 10 bases between the two ends. The CDR3 bases are TGTGCCAGCAGCCAATCTGAGGCAGAAAACATTCAGTACTTC. Translated: CASSQSEAENIQYF.

The V and J genes are TRBV9 and TRBJ1-6, with no clear D. Germline CDR1 is SGDLS and CDR2 is YYNGEE. The CDR3 has 14 amino acids. Trimming pared 3 bases from V and 6 bases from J, leaving 10 bases between. DNA of the CDR3: TGTGCCAGCAGCGCCCGGGGTTTTAATTCACCCCTCCACTTT. It specifies CASSARGFNSPLHF.

The chain employs TRBV4-1 and TRBJ2-7; 9 bases line up with TRBD1. Per the germline V gene, CDR1 is MGHRA and CDR2 is YSYEKL. Unmatched junction bases numbered 4, after V lost 4 bases and J lost 3 bases. The CDR3 extends over 14 amino acids. This CDR3 is CASSRRDRDYEQYF. The CDR3 coding sequence is TGCGCCAGCAGCCGCCGGGACAGGGACTACGAGCAGTACTTC.

This clone was detected only a few times. The chain is built from TRBV7-2 and TRBJ1-2; maybe TRBD1 (6 bases). There are 13 residues in the CDR3. Germline-derived CDR1 and CDR2 are SGHTA and FQGNSA. Trimming pared 7 bases from V and 6 bases from J, leaving 15 bases between. CDR3 region: CASNLPSGDGYTF. CDR3 in DNA: TGTGCCAGCAACCTTCCTTCAGGGGATGGCTACACCTTC.

The CDR3 DNA follows: TGTGCCAGCGCAGGGGTCACGAACACTGAAGCTTTCTTT. Its translation is CASAGVTNTEAFF. V and J are TRBV5-6 and TRBJ1-1; maybe TRBD1 (6 bases). The ends were cut back, 7 bases at V and 1 base at J, with 11 bases in the middle. The length of the CDR3 is 13 residues. CDR1 SGHDT and CDR2 YYEEEE come from the germline V gene. Drawing the rest from reference TRBV5-6 and TRBJ1-1, the complete variable domain is DAGVTQSPTHLIKTRGQQVTLRCSPKSGHDTVSWYQQALGQGPQFIFQYYEEEERQRGNFPDRFSGHQFPNYSSELNVNALLLGDSALYLCASAGVTNTEAFFGQGTRLTVV.

This chain connects TRBV5-1 to TRBJ2-7; 7 bases are shared with TRBD1. Germline CDR1 is SGHRS and CDR2 is YFSETQ. The CDR3 is 14 residues long. The junction had 5 bases not matched to a gene; V was cut back by 3 bases and J by 2 bases. CDR3 residues: CASSSGQPTYEQYF. The CDR3 DNA reads as TGCGCCAGCAGCTCGGGACAGCCGACCTACGAGCAGTACTTC.

The chain recombines TRBV2 with TRBJ2-5, with 9 bases lining up with TRBD1. V gave up 2 bases and J gave up 7 bases; unmatched junction bases: 11. Germline V CDR1 and CDR2: SNHLY, FYNNEI. There are 16 residues in the CDR3. The CDR3 sequence: CASSEWGQGYKMTQYF. The DNA of the CDR3 is TGTGCCAGCAGTGAATGGGGACAGGGTTATAAGATGACCCAGTACTTC.

The V and J genes are TRBV5-1 and TRBJ1-2; the D is unclear. The germline CDR1 and CDR2 sequences are SGHRS and YFSETQ. The CDR3 is made up of 13 amino acids. Trimming left V 1 base short and J 1 base short, with 5 bases between. In DNA, the CDR3 is TGCGCCAGCAGCTTGAATAGTAACTATGGCTACACCTTC. This translates into CASSLNSNYGYTF. The full variable domain, with the rest looked up from reference TRBV5-1 and TRBJ1-2, is KAGVTQTPRYLIKTRGQQVTLSCSPISGHRSVSWYQQTPGQGLQFLFEYFSETQRNKGNFPGRFSGRQFSNSRSEMNVSTLELGDSALYLCASSLNSNYGYTFGSGTRLTVV.

The gene calls are TRBV7-9 and TRBJ1-1, with 7 bases fitting TRBD1. V was clipped by 5 bases and J by 1 base; unmatched bases: 4. Germline lookup yields CDR1 SEHNR and CDR2 FQNEAQ (reference sequence). This CDR3 has 14 amino acids. CDR3 coding DNA: TGTGCCAGCAGCCCCCAGGGGGGGAACACTGAAGCTTTCTTT. Protein sequence: CASSPQGGNTEAFF.